The 26 T cell receptor beta chains below come from one sample, sequenced in a study of CD8+CD57+ T cells in acquired aplastic anemia. Genomic DNA, serving as template, underwent TCR beta VDJ and CDR3 profiling. TCRdb reprocessed the reads with MiXCR, giving one entry per CDR3 protein. The table records around 430,000 distinct CDR3 sequences, more than 25% of them present only once. Patients selected for sequencing had displayed CD8+CD57+ cell expansion by flow cytometry. Material: sorted CD4+, CD8+, or CD8+CD57+ T cells (not recorded which) from PBMCs. These TCRs come from a human donor with aplastic anemia.

The chain employs TRBV15 and TRBJ1-3, with D tentatively TRBD1 (6 bases). CDR3 size: 20 residues. Germline-derived CDR1 and CDR2 are LNHNV and YYDKDF (reference sequence). Trimming took 0 bases from V and 1 from J, leaving 22 bases between them. The CDR3 DNA is TGTGCCACCAGCAGAGACGGGTGGGACATAGTGGGAGAATCTGGAAACACCATATATTTT. Encoded protein: CATSRDGWDIVGESGNTIYF.

This clonotype came up a few times. DNA for the CDR3: TGCGCCAGCAGTATAGGCATAACGAACACTGAAGCTTTCTTT. It specifies CASSIGITNTEAFF. The chain recombines TRBV5-1 with TRBJ1-1, with D hard to call. The length of the CDR3 is 14 residues. V was shortened by 5 bases and J by 1 base, with 12 bases between the two germline ends. CDR1 and CDR2 (germline): SGHRS, YFSETQ.

The rearrangement joins TRBV7-9 to TRBJ1-5, with TRBD1 identical over 7 bases. The CDR3 contains 13 residues. Germline values: CDR1 SEHNR, CDR2 FQNEAQ (reference sequence). The V gene end was trimmed by 11 bases and the J gene end by 6 bases; junction bases not matched to a gene: 10. The CDR3 reads CAWSYRGRQPQHF. CDR3 in DNA: TGTGCCTGGAGTTACAGGGGACGTCAGCCCCAGCATTTT.

This clonotype was counted at least ten times. The chain carries TRBV20-1 and TRBJ2-7; a possible D gene is TRBD2 (6 bases). This CDR3 has 13 residues. Germline lookup yields CDR1 DFQATT and CDR2 SNEGSKA (reference sequence). Trimming removed 4 bases from V and 6 bases from J, with 16 bases in between. CDR3 amino acids: CSATGTPLGEQYF. DNA for the CDR3: TGCAGTGCTACGGGGACTCCCTTGGGCGAGCAGTACTTC.

This clonotype was picked up a small number of times. This sequence joins TRBV11-2 and TRBJ1-6; perhaps TRBD1 as D (5 bases). The CDR3 totals 21 residues. Trimming stripped 5 bases from V and 0 bases from J, with 26 bases between. The germline V gene encodes CDR1 SGHAT and CDR2 FQNNGV. CDR3 bases: TGTGCCAGCAGCGCGTCCGATCTGGGACGGAGGTTTAGCTCCTATAATTCACCCCTCCACTTT. This encodes CASSASDLGRRFSSYNSPLHF.

This clonotype occurred a few times. J is TRBJ2-1 and V is TRBV20-1; TRBD2 matches 11 bases. The CDR3 has 16 amino acids. V was clipped by 6 bases and J by 4 bases; unmatched bases: 11. Germline V gene data show CDR1 as DFQATT and CDR2 as SNEGSKA (reference sequence). This CDR3 is CSAEAGTSGQYNEQFF. The CDR3 DNA reads as TGCAGTGCCGAAGCAGGGACTAGCGGTCAATACAATGAGCAGTTCTTC.

The table lists this clonotype with many counts. The chain combines TRBV7-3 with TRBJ2-7; the D gene is possibly TRBD2 (5 bases). With 0 bases removed from V and 7 bases from J, the gap between germline ends came to 13 bases. The CDR3 length is 14 residues. Germline values: CDR1 SGHTA, CDR2 FQGTGA. The chain's CDR3 is CASSLTRVLGEQYF. CDR3 DNA sequence: TGTGCCAGCAGCTTAACGAGGGTCTTGGGAGAGCAGTACTTC.

This clonotype was seen only a few times. The gene calls are TRBV12-5 and TRBJ2-7; TRBD1 matches 8 bases. The germline V gene has CDR1 LGHNT and CDR2 FRNRAP. The V segment lost 6 bases and the J segment 0 bases; nucleotides outside the gene matches: 7. The CDR3 extends over 15 amino acids. The CDR3 loop is CASGVRTGSSYEQYF. The CDR3 DNA follows: TGTGCTAGTGGCGTAAGGACAGGGAGCTCCTACGAGCAGTACTTC.

The sample holds many counts of this clonotype. The V and J genes are TRBV2 and TRBJ2-2; 8 bases are shared with TRBD2. CDR3 length: 15 residues. CDR1 and CDR2 from the germline V gene are SNHLY and FYNNEI. V was pared by 5 bases and J by 0 bases, with 2 bases of the junction left unmatched. Written as DNA, the CDR3 is TGTGCCAGCAGTCCACTAGCGGCGAACACCGGGGAGCTGTTTTTT. This sequence encodes CASSPLAANTGELFF.

This clonotype was detected ten times or more. The rearrangement joins TRBV5-6 to TRBJ1-2, with D unclear. The V end lost 0 bases, the J end lost 8 bases, and 8 bases lay between the germline ends. The CDR3 is 12 residues long. Looked up from germline, CDR1 is SGHDT and CDR2 is YYEEEE. The CDR3: CASSLASKGYTF. DNA of the CDR3: TGTGCCAGCAGCTTGGCCTCTAAAGGCTACACCTTC.

This clonotype was observed a handful of times. The chain couples TRBV12-3 or TRBV12-4 to TRBJ1-2; D gene uncertain. Trimming shortened V by 1 base and J by 12 bases, and 15 bases separated the two germline ends. This CDR3 has 13 residues. Here the CDR3 reads CASSLGGGSGNTF. CDR3 nucleotides: TGTGCCAGCAGTTTAGGCGGAGGCTCTGGAAACACCTTC.

This chain joins TRBV6-1 and TRBJ1-3, with D possibly TRBD1 on 6 matching bases. This CDR3 is built from 14 residues. With 7 bases removed from V and 3 bases from J, the gap between germline ends came to 13 bases. CDR1 and CDR2 (germline): MNHNS, SASEGT. The CDR3 region is CASNGGLVGNTIYF. The CDR3 DNA follows: TGTGCCAGCAACGGGGGGCTCGTTGGAAACACCATATATTTT.

The V call is TRBV6-1, the J call TRBJ1-1; no clear D gene. V lost 7 bases and J 5 bases, leaving 14 bases between the germline ends. Germline CDR1 and CDR2: MNHNS and SASEGT. The CDR3 contains 13 residues. CDR3: CASTLRRGTEAFF. The DNA of the CDR3 is TGTGCCAGCACCCTCAGGAGAGGGACTGAAGCTTTCTTT.

The chain uses TRBV27 and TRBJ2-1; tentatively, D is TRBD1 (6 bases). The CDR3 covers 14 residues. V gave up 2 bases and J gave up 5 bases, with 10 bases separating them. Germline CDR1 MNHEY, CDR2 SMNVEV (reference sequence). CDR3 loop: CASSLGQTNNEQFF. For the CDR3, the DNA is TGTGCCAGCAGTTTAGGACAGACGAACAATGAGCAGTTCTTC.

This clonotype was detected only a few times. The V call is TRBV4-3, the J call TRBJ1-1; D remains ambiguous. The germline V and J ends were trimmed by 0 bases and 2 bases, with 13 bases remaining between them. Germline CDR1 and CDR2: LGHNA and YSLEER. The CDR3 has 16 amino acids. The CDR3 loop reads CASSQDRKLQNTEAFF. CDR3 coding DNA: TGCGCCAGCAGCCAAGACAGGAAACTTCAAAACACTGAAGCTTTCTTT.

This clonotype has ten or more counts. This chain connects TRBV2 to TRBJ1-3; no clear D gene. The V gene's germline CDR1 is SNHLY and CDR2 FYNNEI. V was trimmed by 6 bases and J by 1 base, leaving 4 bases between them. This CDR3 region has 12 residues. In nucleotides, the CDR3 is TGTGCCAGCAGCCAATCTGGAAACACCATATATTTT. It translates to CASSQSGNTIYF.

The chain recombines TRBV2 with TRBJ2-1; D not resolved. V was shortened by 6 bases and J by 6 bases, with 6 bases between the two germline ends. The CDR3 is 11 residues long. In germline, CDR1 is SNHLY, CDR2 FYNNEI. CDR3 DNA: TGTGCCAGCAGCGGATTCAATGAGCAGTTCTTC. Translation gives CASSGFNEQFF.

At least ten counts were recorded for this clonotype. The J gene is TRBJ1-1, the V gene TRBV19; TRBD1 is a possible D gene (6 bases). Germline-derived CDR1 and CDR2 are LNHDA and SQIVND (reference sequence). CDR3 size: 13 residues. V shed 4 bases and J shed 4 bases, with 10 bases lying between them. For the CDR3, the DNA is TGTGCCAGTAGTAGCAGGGGAGTCACTGAAGCTTTCTTT. Protein sequence: CASSSRGVTEAFF.

This chain links TRBV7-9 with TRBJ2-5, with D maybe TRBD2 (5 bases). This CDR3 region has 12 residues. The germline V gene encodes CDR1 SEHNR and CDR2 FQNEAQ (reference sequence). Trimming left V 6 bases short and J 5 bases short, with 10 bases between. This chain's CDR3 is CASSYTGETQYF. CDR3 in DNA: TGTGCCAGCAGTTATACGGGGGAGACCCAGTACTTC.

This clonotype came up many times. V is TRBV20-1 and J is TRBJ1-6; D gene ambiguous. CDR3 length equals 15 residues. In germline, CDR1 is DFQATT, CDR2 SNEGSKA (reference sequence). V lost 0 bases and J 5 bases, leaving 11 bases between the germline ends. CDR3 sequence reads: CSARDQFRDNSPLHF. The CDR3 DNA reads as TGCAGTGCTAGAGATCAATTCAGAGATAATTCACCCCTCCACTTT.

This clonotype was counted ten times or more. The V gene is TRBV29-1, the J gene TRBJ1-5; D gene unclear. V was trimmed by 4 bases and J by 1 base, leaving 14 bases between them. This CDR3 is built from 15 residues. In germline, CDR1 is SQVTM, CDR2 ANQGSEA. CDR3 DNA sequence: TGCAGCGTTGGTTGGTCGGATGTCAGCAATCAGCCCCAGCATTTT. Residues: CSVGWSDVSNQPQHF.

This clonotype was found a few times. The DNA of the CDR3 is TGTGCCAGCAGTACACAGGGGGCAAGCAATCAGCCCCAGCATTTT. Protein product: CASSTQGASNQPQHF. The chain uses TRBV12-3 or TRBV12-4 and TRBJ1-5; 9 bases agree with TRBD1. The CDR3 is 15 amino acids. The V gene end was trimmed by 5 bases and the J gene end by 1 base; junction bases not matched to a gene: 3.

This clonotype was detected once. V gene TRBV19 combines with J gene TRBJ2-3, with 7 bases lining up with TRBD2. Trimming cost V 5 bases and J 4 bases; bases outside gene matches: 6. CDR3 length: 14 amino acids. Germline CDR1 and CDR2: LNHDA and SQIVND (reference sequence). The CDR3 region has the DNA TGTGCCAGTAGTGAGCGGGGACTCGCAGATACGCAGTATTTT. It codes for CASSERGLADTQYF.

A few counts support this clonotype. The chain combines TRBV14 with TRBJ2-2; D is possibly TRBD1 (6 bases). The V end lost 4 bases, the J end lost 7 bases, and 10 bases lay between the germline ends. The V gene's germline CDR1 is SGHDN and CDR2 FVKESK. CDR3 length: 13 residues. Here the CDR3 reads CASSPQGRGELFF. For the CDR3, the DNA is TGTGCCAGCAGCCCTCAGGGGCGCGGGGAGCTGTTTTTT.

This clonotype was picked up a small number of times. The genes are TRBV7-2 and TRBJ1-1; 11 bases are shared with TRBD1. Germline V gene sequence: CDR1 SGHTA, CDR2 FQGNSA. The J segment lost 10 bases and the V segment lost 5 bases, leaving 9 bases of the junction unmatched. The CDR3 loop spans 14 amino acids. The CDR3 loop reads CASSRGGQGEIAFF. DNA of the CDR3: TGTGCCAGCAGCCGGGGGGGACAGGGGGAAATAGCTTTCTTT.

This clonotype occurred once. At one end the junction does not follow the germline gene, possibly because of a read error. V is TRBV7-8 and J is TRBJ2-6, with D hard to call. Germline V CDR1 and CDR2: SGHVS, FQNEAQ. The CDR3 has 14 amino acids. CDR3 in DNA: TGTGCCAGCGGCTTAGACTCTGGGGCCAACGTCCTGACTTTC. Its translation: CASGLDSGANVLTF.